The text below deals with one TCR beta chain. TCRdb ran MiXCR on the PCR reads and lists one entry per CDR3 protein. The repertoire holds about 20,000 distinct CDR3 sequences, with over 40% as singletons. This sample stems from a study of tumor-infiltrating lymphocytes in oesophageal squamous cell carcinoma. CDR3 length equals 15 residues. The germline V gene encodes CDR1 MDHEN and CDR2 SYDVKM. The sequence was obtained from a male donor with esophageal squamous cell carcinoma. The chain joins TRBV28 to TRBJ2-7; 7 bases match TRBD2. The DNA matches TRBJ2-5 better at its end, which makes the J call doubtful. The sequencing input was esophageal tumor tissue. CDR3 residues: CASSYTTSRQETQYF. CDR3 in DNA: TGTGCCAGCAGTTACACGACTAGCCGCCAAGAGACCCAGTACTTC.